This T cell receptor (beta chain) originates from a study of Ad26.COV2.S vaccination and SARS-CoV-2 variants. Study as a whole: Participant was drawn from the COV1001 Ad26.COV2.S trial arm. Ad26.COV2.S was injected intramuscularly once or twice, 56 days apart.

Comment on this clone: Its antigen is as yet unknown.

The method was immunoSEQ multiplex PCR; TCRdb's version includes in-frame clones alone and lacks a portion of them. In the table there are 440,000 or so clones, approximately 90% of which are singletons. V shed 8 bases, J shed 1 base, and the junction held 4 bases outside the gene matches. The CDR3 contains 14 residues. Per germline, CDR1 LGHNA and CDR2 YNFKEQ. Treatment described: roughly 19 received Ad26.COV2.S at low or high dose, single or two shots; 5 received placebo; per-sample allocation not given. On day 63 after the first injection, vaccine and placebo recipients gave samples. General observations from the study: Assessments of TCR breadth and depth may have underestimated the total T cell responses.

The sequence was collected from a person aged 18 to 59 who received the Ad26.COV2.S COVID-19 vaccine or a placebo. This material consisted of peripheral blood, taken in a trial of Ad26.COV2.S vaccine versus placebo. The genes are TRBV4-2 and TRBJ2-2; 7 bases map to TRBD2. The CDR3 region is CASRGGMNTGELFF. Written as DNA, the CDR3 is TGTGCCAGCCGCGGGGGAATGAACACCGGGGAGCTGTTTTTT.